Following are 17 T cell receptor beta chains from one sample sequenced in a study of OX40 agonist ivuxolimab in advanced cancers. Repertoires were generated with immunoSEQ multiplex PCR, while TCRdb's copy carries only in-frame clones and drops some. This sample carries around 9,800 clones, 77% of them seen once, and the ten largest clones take more than 25%. The sample was CD4+ or CD8+ T cells sorted from blood, taken in a trial of the OX40 agonist ivuxolimab. These receptors were obtained from an adult with an advanced solid tumor such as melanoma, head and neck, liver or kidney cancer.

This chain links TRBV14 with TRBJ2-5; 7 nucleotides agree with TRBD2. Germline V gene lookup returns CDR1 SGHDN and CDR2 FVKESK. This CDR3 comprises 18 residues. V was pared by 0 bases and J by 5 bases, with 15 bases of the junction left unmatched. The CDR3 reads CASSQDFGGGPQWETQYF. In nucleotides, the CDR3 is TGTGCCAGCAGCCAAGATTTCGGGGGAGGGCCGCAATGGGAGACCCAGTACTTC.

The chain couples TRBV4-2 to TRBJ2-7; 9 bases are shared with TRBD2. With 1 base clipped from V and 1 base from J, the junction kept 5 bases outside the gene matches. This CDR3 comprises 16 residues. Germline CDR1 is LGHNA and CDR2 is YNFKEQ. CDR3 region: CASSQVPSGKSYEQYF. The CDR3 DNA is TGTGCCAGCAGCCAAGTCCCTAGCGGGAAATCCTACGAGCAGTACTTC.

V and J are TRBV11-3 and TRBJ1-1; D gene unclear. V was cut by 1 base and J by 3 bases, with 6 bases left in between. This CDR3 is 13 amino acids long. CDR1 SGHNT and CDR2 YENEEA come from the germline V gene. The CDR3 here is CASSLGLYTEAFF. Written as DNA, the CDR3 is TGTGCCAGCAGCTTAGGCTTGTACACTGAAGCTTTCTTT.

The chain is built from TRBV4-2 and TRBJ2-3; D possibly corresponds to TRBD2 (5 bases). Germline loops: CDR1 LGHNA, CDR2 YNFKEQ. The CDR3 is 14 amino acids. The ends were cut back, 5 bases at V and 1 base at J, with 10 bases in the middle. This CDR3 reads CASSEGRGTDTQYF. The CDR3 DNA sequence: TGTGCCAGCAGCGAGGGCCGGGGCACAGATACGCAGTATTTT.

V is TRBV6-5 and J is TRBJ2-7; possibly TRBD1 for D (5 bases). Germline assignment: CDR1 MNHEY and CDR2 SVGAGI. Trimming stripped 0 bases from V and 2 bases from J, with 14 bases between. This CDR3 has 16 residues. The CDR3 DNA sequence: TGTGCCAGCAGTTACTCGATAGGGGATGCAACCTACGAGCAGTACTTC. Protein sequence: CASSYSIGDATYEQYF.

A remark on this clone: Other DNA sequences in this sample translate to the same CDR3. This sequence joins TRBV27 and TRBJ2-1; the D gene could be TRBD1 or TRBD2 (5 bases each). Trimming removed 2 bases at V and 7 bases at J, with 9 bases between. The CDR3 has 13 amino acids. Germline V lookup: CDR1 MNHEY, CDR2 SMNVEV (reference sequence). In nucleotides, the CDR3 is TGTGCCAGCAGTTTACAGGGACGTAATGAGCAGTTCTTC. Its translation: CASSLQGRNEQFF.

This clone was counted a few times. Distinct nucleotide sequences in the sample also encode this CDR3. The V and J genes are TRBV7-9 and TRBJ2-7; D gene uncertain. The CDR3 totals 11 residues. Deletions cut 6 bases from V and 5 bases from J, with 8 bases between. The germline V gene encodes CDR1 SEHNR and CDR2 FQNEAQ (reference sequence). For the CDR3, the DNA is TGTGCCAGCAGTAATACGAACGAGCAGTACTTC. Translating it yields CASSNTNEQYF.

The rearrangement joins TRBV10-3 to TRBJ1-1, with D tentatively TRBD1 (5 bases). The CDR3 covers 13 residues. V was cut by 8 bases and J by 3 bases, with 13 bases left in between. CDR1 is ENHRY and CDR2 is SYGVKD in the germline V gene. CDR3 residues: CAIQGPSDTEAFF. The CDR3, as DNA: TGTGCCATCCAGGGTCCGTCGGACACTGAAGCTTTCTTT.

The chain recombines TRBV27 with TRBJ2-2; D unclear. CDR1 and CDR2 (germline): MNHEY, SMNVEV (reference sequence). The CDR3 has 14 amino acids. V lost 0 bases to trimming and J lost 4 bases, with 6 bases between them. DNA of the CDR3: TGTGCCAGCAGTTTATCAAGCGCCACCGGGGAGCTGTTTTTT. Amino acid sequence: CASSLSSATGELFF.

This clone has a handful of counts. The rearrangement uses TRBV6-4 and TRBJ2-2, with D uncertain. The CDR3 is made up of 15 amino acids. Trimming took off 3 bases at V and 0 bases at J, with 8 bases between the two ends. In germline, CDR1 is MRHNA, CDR2 SNTAGT. The CDR3 bases are TGTGCCAGCAGTGAGGCAGGATCGAACACCGGGGAGCTGTTTTTT. Translating it yields CASSEAGSNTGELFF.

The chain uses TRBV14 and TRBJ2-7; D remains unclear. The CDR3 has 13 amino acids. The germline V and J ends were trimmed by 3 bases and 3 bases, with 9 bases remaining between them. The germline V gene has CDR1 SGHDN and CDR2 FVKESK. CDR3 protein: CASSQSYGYEQYF. The CDR3 nucleotides are TGTGCCAGCAGCCAGTCATACGGCTACGAGCAGTACTTC.

The chain employs TRBV7-9 and TRBJ1-1; D is unclear. V lost 6 bases, J lost 2 bases, and 4 bases lay in between. Looked up from germline, CDR1 is SEHNR and CDR2 is FQNEAQ (reference sequence). This CDR3 contains 11 residues. CDR3 in amino acids: CASRLNTEAFF. The DNA for the CDR3 is TGTGCCAGCAGGCTTAACACTGAAGCTTTCTTT.

Here the CDR3 DNA reads TGTGCCAGCAGCTTCCCGATACTAGTCAATGAGCAGTTCTTC. It is translated as CASSFPILVNEQFF. This chain connects TRBV7-9 to TRBJ2-1, with a tentative D call TRBD2 (5 bases). CDR1 and CDR2 from the germline V gene are SEHNR and FQNEAQ (reference sequence). CDR3 length: 14 residues. Trimming cost V 3 bases and J 6 bases, with 12 bases left between them.

The chain couples TRBV5-4 to TRBJ2-1; 7 bases are a match to TRBD2. Per the germline V gene, CDR1 is SGHNT and CDR2 is YYREEE (reference sequence). Germline trimming cut 4 bases from V and 0 bases from J; bases unmatched to any gene: 10. The CDR3 totals 17 residues. The CDR3 loop reads CASSRLGEGGSYNEQFF. The DNA of the CDR3 is TGTGCCAGCAGCCGTCTCGGGGAGGGTGGCTCCTACAATGAGCAGTTCTTC.

This clone was detected a few times. Within the sample, other DNA sequences also encode this same CDR3. This chain joins TRBV7-8 and TRBJ1-6; tentatively, D is TRBD1 (6 bases). Germline lookup yields CDR1 SGHVS and CDR2 FQNEAQ. The V gene lost 5 bases and the J gene lost 7 bases, with 15 bases spanning the gap. The CDR3 sequence is 15 residues long. CDR3 sequence: CASSLGAGRNSPLHF. In DNA form, the CDR3 reads TGTGCCAGCAGCCTGGGGGCCGGCAGGAATTCACCCCTCCACTTT.

The chain uses TRBV5-6 and TRBJ2-5; D is unclear. The assigned J gene may be wrong: the sequence end matches TRBJ2-7 better. CDR1 is SGHDT, CDR2 YYEEEE, per germline. This CDR3 has 13 amino acids. CDR3 sequence reads: CASSIHSSYEQYF. In DNA form, the CDR3 reads TGTGCCAGCAGCATTCATAGCTCCTACGAGCAGTACTTC.

The chain couples TRBV9 to TRBJ2-3, with unresolved D. Deletions cut 4 bases from V and 2 bases from J, with 20 bases between. From germline, CDR1 is SGDLS and CDR2 YYNGEE. The length of the CDR3 is 17 residues. CDR3 sequence: CASSIWTQSLNTDTQYF. In DNA, the CDR3 is TGTGCCAGCAGCATCTGGACCCAATCCCTAAACACAGATACGCAGTATTTT.